This passage covers 12 T cell receptor beta chains from one sample sequenced in a study of circulating and synovial CD4+ cells in juvenile arthritis (dated by TCRdb to the mid-2010s). Libraries came from the immunoSEQ multiplex PCR assay. The source is immuneACCESS, and TCRdb retained only in-frame sequences with V and J called. Part of the clones is not carried over; for the studies checked, unresolved V genes explain less than half of this, and the remainder is unexplained. A total of 30,000 to 35,000 clones appear in this sample, around 95% of them only once. Less than 0.2% of the sample is in the top ten clones. Sequenced material: CD4+ T cells from blood. All receptors derive from a human donor with juvenile idiopathic arthritis.

This chain links TRBV7-9 with TRBJ2-3, with TRBD2 identical over 16 bases. After removal of 4 bases from V and 4 bases from J, the junction contained 5 bases not matched to a gene. This CDR3 region has 17 residues. Germline CDR1 is SEHNR and CDR2 is FQNEAQ (reference sequence). The CDR3 region has the DNA TGTGCCAGCAGCTCTGGGACTAGCGGGAGGGGCGCAGATACGCAGTATTTT. Translated, it gives CASSSGTSGRGADTQYF.

This chain links TRBV27 with TRBJ1-6, with 9 nucleotides matching TRBD1. Germline values: CDR1 MNHEY, CDR2 SMNVEV (reference sequence). The CDR3 contains 15 residues. The V and J ends lost 5 bases and 8 bases, in that order; junction bases with no gene match: 7. This CDR3 is CASSANRGHDSPLHF. Here the CDR3 DNA reads TGTGCCAGCAGTGCGAACAGGGGGCATGATTCACCCCTCCACTTT.

This sequence joins TRBV6-6 and TRBJ2-5, with 10 bases lining up with TRBD2. Germline loops: CDR1 MNHNY, CDR2 SVGAGI (reference sequence). With V trimmed by 2 bases and J by 1 base, 1 base remained unmatched. The CDR3 has 15 residues. The CDR3 is CASSYLAGAQETQYF. Written as DNA, the CDR3 is TGTGCCAGCAGTTACCTAGCGGGGGCCCAAGAGACCCAGTACTTC.

The V call is TRBV6-6, the J call TRBJ2-5; D unclear. With the DNA end fitting TRBJ2-7 better, the J assignment may be wrong. This CDR3 spans 12 amino acids. Germline assignment: CDR1 MNHNY and CDR2 SVGAGI (reference sequence). As DNA, the CDR3 is TGTGCCAGCATGCGGAGCTCCTACGAGCAGTACTTC. This gives the protein CASMRSSYEQYF.

The V call is TRBV10-2, the J call TRBJ2-7; 12 bases map to TRBD1. Germline V gene data show CDR1 as WSHSY and CDR2 as SAAADI. Trimming took 7 bases from V and 4 from J; bases not matched to a gene: 8. This CDR3 spans 15 amino acids. The CDR3 nucleotides are TGCGCCAGCAAACCGGGACAGGGGGCAGTATACGAGCAGTACTTC. This encodes CASKPGQGAVYEQYF.

This chain connects TRBV19 to TRBJ2-7, with TRBD1 identical over 9 bases. V trimming: 5 bases; J trimming: 2 bases; junction bases outside the gene matches: 7. The CDR3 extends over 15 amino acids. Germline values: CDR1 LNHDA, CDR2 SQIVND (reference sequence). This CDR3 reads CASSPRTGAPYEQYF. In DNA form, the CDR3 reads TGTGCCAGTAGTCCTCGGACAGGGGCCCCCTACGAGCAGTACTTC.

This rearrangement joins TRBV6-5 to TRBJ2-7; 11 bases agree with TRBD1. V lost 2 bases to trimming and J lost 3 bases; unmatched junction nucleotides: 0. The CDR3 runs 14 residues. Germline-derived CDR1 and CDR2 are MNHEY and SVGAGI. CDR3 amino acids: CASSYGTGGYEQYF. The CDR3 nucleotides read TGTGCCAGCAGTTACGGGACAGGGGGCTACGAGCAGTACTTC.

CDR3 region: CASSHRLAGGRDYNEQFF. CDR3 sequence (DNA): TGTGCCAGCAGCCATAGACTAGCGGGGGGGCGTGACTACAATGAGCAGTTCTTC. V is TRBV4-2 and J is TRBJ2-1; TRBD2 matches at 14 bases. This CDR3 region has 18 residues. Trimming removed 3 bases from V and 3 bases from J; junction bases left unmatched: 7. The V gene's germline CDR1 is LGHNA and CDR2 YNFKEQ.

This clone has just one count. CDR3 region: CASSSTSGTGGAWVQPQHF. CDR3 DNA: TGTGCCAGCAGCTCGACATCCGGGACAGGGGGCGCCTGGGTCCAGCCCCAGCATTTT. The chain recombines TRBV7-9 with TRBJ1-5; 12 nucleotides match TRBD1. The V gene end was trimmed by 4 bases and the J gene end by 7 bases; junction bases not matched to a gene: 17. The CDR3 consists of 19 residues. The germline gives CDR1 SEHNR, CDR2 FQNEAQ (reference sequence).

The chain employs TRBV10-2 and TRBJ2-3; the D is unclear. This CDR3 is 15 amino acids long. CDR1 is WSHSY and CDR2 is SAAADI in the germline V gene. The V and J ends lost 4 bases and 1 base respectively, with 12 bases between them. CDR3 protein: CASSVQVRGTDTQYF. CDR3 coding DNA: TGCGCCAGCAGTGTTCAAGTTCGAGGCACAGATACGCAGTATTTT.

This chain joins TRBV6-5 and TRBJ2-1; 7 nucleotides match TRBD1. The CDR3 covers 14 residues. V was pared by 6 bases and J by 6 bases, with 8 bases of the junction left unmatched. The V gene's germline CDR1 is MNHEY and CDR2 SVGAGI. The CDR3 sequence: CASRRDSHGNEQFF. CDR3 sequence (DNA): TGTGCCAGCAGACGGGACAGCCATGGCAATGAGCAGTTCTTC.

The chain has TRBV29-1 and TRBJ2-5, with 7 nucleotides matching TRBD2. The CDR3 covers 13 residues. J was trimmed by 4 bases and V by 4 bases; bases with no gene match: 6. Germline V gene lookup returns CDR1 SQVTM and CDR2 ANQGSEA. CDR3 region: CSVGLGGGETQYF. CDR3 nucleotide sequence: TGCAGCGTTGGTTTGGGCGGGGGAGAGACCCAGTACTTC.